The 9 T cell receptor beta chains below all came from one sample that was sequenced in a study of tissue T cells after allogeneic stem cell transplantation. Time point given: mouse harvest day 14 after allogeneic transplant. The graft held 10^6 splenic CD5+ T cells and 10^7 T-cell-depleted bone marrow cells. Here immunoSEQ multiplex PCR was the method, and the copy in TCRdb shows in-frame clones only, minus some. The data hold some 3,700 clones, with more than 40% observed a single time. Sequenced input: gut tissue. The source of these receptors is a female BALB/c mouse given C57BL/6 T cells with graft-versus-host disease after an allogeneic hematopoietic cell transplant.

With regard to this clone: Here the gene names and germline are mouse. The read is 1 residue too short to cover the CDR3 end, so that end is filled in from the germline J gene. The J gene is TRBJ1-6, the V gene TRBV31; no definite D call. TRBJ1-6 is designated an ORF whose function remains uncertain. Germline V gives CDR1 GKSSPN, CDR2 SITVG. This CDR3 is 12 amino acids long. The V end lost 3 bases, the J end lost 4 bases, and 4 bases lay between the germline ends. The DNA read from the CDR3 is TGTGCCTGGAGCCGATATAATTCGCCCCTCTAC. This translates into CAWSRYNSPLY. The whole CDR3 protein is CAWSRYNSPLYF.

This clone is categorized as medium-sized. Mouse gene names apply. The observed sequence ends 1 residue before the CDR3 terminus, with the missing tail filled in from the germline J gene. J is TRBJ2-1 and V is TRBV4; 8 bases match TRBD2. Germline V gene lookup returns CDR1 LGHDT and CDR2 YNNKQL (reference sequence). V trimming: 3 bases; J trimming: 0 bases; junction bases outside the gene matches: 1. This CDR3 contains 15 residues. The DNA read from the CDR3 is TGTGCCAGCAGCTACGACTGGGGTAACTATGCTGAGCAGTTC. Protein sequence: CASSYDWGNYAEQF. The full-length CDR3 reads as CASSYDWGNYAEQFF.

As for this clone: Genes here carry mouse names. The read halts 1 residue ahead of the CDR3 end, with the missing end drawn from the germline J gene. This chain links TRBV26 with TRBJ2-7; 12 positions agree with TRBD2. This CDR3 contains 14 residues. Looked up from germline, CDR1 is KGHPV and CDR2 is FQNQEV (reference sequence). V trimming: 5 bases; J trimming: 4 bases; junction bases outside the gene matches: 3. This CDR3 reads CASSVDWGGYEQYF. CDR3 DNA, as far as it was read: TGTGCCAGCAGTGTGGACTGGGGGGGATATGAACAGTAC.

On this clone: Genes and germline come from the mouse. The read comes to an end 1 residue before the CDR3 does, leaving the germline J gene to fill in the end. The gene calls are TRBV4 and TRBJ2-7; the match to TRBD2 covers 12 bases. V gave up 5 bases and J gave up 6 bases; unmatched junction bases: 5. The CDR3 has 14 residues. Germline CDR1 LGHDT, CDR2 YNNKQL (reference sequence). The CDR3 loop is CASSHDWGGLEQYF. CDR3 DNA (partial): TGTGCCAGCAGCCACGACTGGGGGGGCCTTGAACAGTAC.

As concerns this clone: Any gene name here is a mouse gene name. The read finishes 1 residue shy of the CDR3 end, and the germline J gene is used to complete it. This chain joins TRBV26 and TRBJ1-1, with D hard to call. Germline V gives CDR1 KGHPV, CDR2 FQNQEV (reference sequence). Trimming cost V 2 bases and J 5 bases, with 9 bases left between them. The CDR3 has 13 amino acids. Partial CDR3 DNA: TGTGCCAGCAGTCTGGAGGGAGGGACAGAAGTCTTC. It translates to CASSLEGGTEVF. The entire CDR3 protein reads CASSLEGGTEVFF.

On this clone itself: Mouse gene names apply. Sequencing ends 1 residue short of the CDR3 end; the germline J gene provides the rest. The chain carries TRBV3 and TRBJ2-3; TRBD1 agrees at 7 bases. The J segment lost 1 base and the V segment lost 5 bases, leaving 6 bases of the junction unmatched. This CDR3 region has 15 residues. CDR1 SNHLY and CDR2 FYNGKV come from the germline V gene (reference sequence). The part of the CDR3 DNA that was read is TGTGCCAGCAGCCCTAACAGGGGTGGTGCAGAAACGCTGTAT. Protein product: CASSPNRGGAETLY. The CDR3 in full is CASSPNRGGAETLYF.

A word on this clone: Genes here carry mouse names. CDR3 bases read: TGTGCCAGCAGTGATGACAAAGACACCCAGTAC. The encoded protein is CASSDDKDTQY. The complete CDR3 reads CASSDDKDTQYF. This chain uses TRBV13-3 with TRBJ2-5; D ambiguous. The read ends 1 residue shy of where the CDR3 ends; the end is completed using the germline J gene. The CDR3 covers 12 residues. V dropped 0 bases and J dropped 4 bases, with 3 bases sitting between them. CDR1 NNHDY and CDR2 SYVADS come from the germline V gene.

As regards this clone: Given a far larger clone just one base away, this is likely a sequencing read error. Mouse gene names and germline throughout. With the read ending 1 residue before the CDR3 end, the germline J gene is used to fill in that end. The chain links TRBV16 to TRBJ1-5; no clear D gene. The CDR3 consists of 13 residues. Germline CDR1 reads SGHSA; CDR2 reads FRNQAP. Between the trimmed V and J ends, which lost 4 bases and 3 bases, there was a span of 7 bases. The sequenced part of the CDR3 DNA is TGTGCAAGCAGCTCAACAGTCAACCAGGCTCCGCTT. Translated, it gives CASSSTVNQAPL. In full, the CDR3 reads CASSSTVNQAPLF. The variable domain in full, with the rest retrieved from reference TRBV16 and TRBJ1-5, is NAGVIQTPRHKVTGKGQEATLWCEPISGHSAVFWYRQTIVQGLEFLTYFRNQAPIDDSGMPKERFSAQMPNQSHSTLKIQSTQPQDSAVYLCASSSTVNQAPLFGEGTRLSVL.

About this clone itself: Each gene name is a mouse one. The missing CDR3 end, 1 residue past where the read stops, is filled in from the germline J gene. V and J are TRBV31 and TRBJ2-7; D is undetermined. In germline, CDR1 is GKSSPN, CDR2 SITVG. The CDR3 is 12 amino acids. V lost 3 bases to trimming and J lost 3 bases, with 9 bases between them. CDR3 DNA, as far as it was read: TGTGCCTGGAGCAGACAAGACTATGAACAGTAC. Its protein product is CAWSRQDYEQY. The full-length CDR3 reads as CAWSRQDYEQYF.